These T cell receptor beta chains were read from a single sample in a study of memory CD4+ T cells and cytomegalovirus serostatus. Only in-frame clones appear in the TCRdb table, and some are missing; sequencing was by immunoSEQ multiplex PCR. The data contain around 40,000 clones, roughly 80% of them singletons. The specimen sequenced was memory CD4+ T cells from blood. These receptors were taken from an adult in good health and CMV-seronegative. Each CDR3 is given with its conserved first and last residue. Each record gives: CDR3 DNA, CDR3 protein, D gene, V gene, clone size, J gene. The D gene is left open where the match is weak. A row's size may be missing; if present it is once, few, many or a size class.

TGTGCCAGCTGCTTTCCGGGAACTGAACAGCCCCAGCATTTT CASCFPGTEQPQHF . TRBV6-1 . TRBJ1-5
TGTGCCAGCAGCTTGGACAGGGGGGATTATGGCTACACCTTC CASSLDRGDYGYTF TRBD1 TRBV7-3 . TRBJ1-2
TGTGCCTGGAGTGCGCCCCCCCTCTATGGCTACACCTTC CAWSAPPLYGYTF . TRBV30 . TRBJ1-2
TGTGCCAGCAGCTCGACCACGGCGGGGACTGAAGCTTTCTTT CASSSTTAGTEAFF . TRBV11-2 . TRBJ1-1
TGTGCCAGCAGTCCCTCCGTATCGGTCTACGAGCAGTACTTC CASSPSVSVYEQYF . TRBV6-6 . TRBJ2-7
TGTGCCAGCAGCCCGTGGCGGGAAAACACTGAAGCTTTCTTT CASSPWRENTEAFF . TRBV7-9 . TRBJ1-1
TGTGCCAGAAGCGGGGCGTGGCAGGGAGGAAACACCATATATTTT CARSGAWQGGNTIYF . TRBV5-3 . TRBJ1-3
TGCGCCAGCAGCTCCCTTTATAACTTCGGACCCGCTAATGAAAAACTGTTTTTT CASSSLYNFGPANEKLFF . TRBV5-1 . TRBJ1-4
TGCGCCAGCAGCTTGGATGGGCCCAGCTCTGGAAACACCATATATTTT CASSLDGPSSGNTIYF . TRBV5-1 . TRBJ1-3
TGCAGCGTGGAAAGGGCCCTGGACGGCGCTAACTATGGCTACACCTTC CSVERALDGANYGYTF . TRBV29-1 . TRBJ1-2
TGTGCCAGCAGTGTAGCGGGGGGGCCAGAGACCCAGTACTTC CASSVAGGPETQYF TRBD2 TRBV2 . TRBJ2-5
TGTGCCAGCAGCTTAGCGCAGGGGGGAGGTTATGGCTACACCTTC CASSLAQGGGYGYTF TRBD1 TRBV7-8 . TRBJ1-2
TGTGCCAGCAGCGTAGGGGGGTATAGCAATCAGCCCCAGCATTTT CASSVGGYSNQPQHF . TRBV9 . TRBJ1-5
TGCGCCAGCAGCTTGGAAGGCTCAAACTATGGCTACACCTTC CASSLEGSNYGYTF . TRBV5-1 . TRBJ1-2
TGCGCCAGCAGCTTTACGGGGGGCACAGATACGCAGTATTTT CASSFTGGTDTQYF . TRBV5-1 . TRBJ2-3
TGTGCCAGCAGTGAAGAGCGGGGGGGCATTTTAGGAGAGACCCAGTACTTC CASSEERGGILGETQYF TRBD2 TRBV2 once TRBJ2-5
TGTGCCAGCAGCTTTACGGACAATGAGCAGTTCTTC CASSFTDNEQFF . TRBV7-3 . TRBJ2-1
TGTGCCAGTAGTAAAGACAGGGGTCTCAATCAGCCCCAGCATTTT CASSKDRGLNQPQHF TRBD1 TRBV19 once TRBJ1-5
TGTGCCAGCAGCCGCACAGGGAACTATGGCTACACCTTC CASSRTGNYGYTF . TRBV6-6 . TRBJ1-2
TGTGCCAGTAGTATACCCCAGCACCGTTCAACTGAAGCTTTCTTT CASSIPQHRSTEAFF . TRBV19 . TRBJ1-1
TGTGCCAGCAGTTTCATACAGGGACAGGGAAAATCACCCCTCCACTTT CASSFIQGQGKSPLHF TRBD1 TRBV27 . TRBJ1-6
TGTGCCAGCAGCCCTCTCCGGGGGGGCCAAGATACGCAGTATTTT CASSPLRGGQDTQYF TRBD2 TRBV4-2 . TRBJ2-3
TGTGCCAGCACCGGGGACTCTTACAATGAGCAGTTCTTC CASTGDSYNEQFF . TRBV2 . TRBJ2-1
TGTGCCAGCAGCTTGAGCGGGGAGACCTACAATGAGCAGTTCTTC CASSLSGETYNEQFF TRBD2 TRBV11-3 . TRBJ2-1
TGTGCCAGCAGCCGAAAAGGGACTAGCGGGTCATACGAGCAGTACTTC CASSRKGTSGSYEQYF TRBD2 TRBV11-1 few TRBJ2-7
TGTGCCAGTAGTATCAAACAAAACACCGGGGAGCTGTTTTTT CASSIKQNTGELFF . TRBV19 . TRBJ2-2
TGTGCCAGCAGCCCAGCATTTGGTGACGCTGAAGCTTTCTTT CASSPAFGDAEAFF . TRBV9 . TRBJ1-1
TGTGCCTGCGCCGGGACAGGGAACACCGGGGAGCTGTTTTTT CACAGTGNTGELFF TRBD1 TRBV30 . TRBJ2-2
TGTGCCAGCAGCAAGCCAATGACAGGTGTGAACTATGGCTACACCTTC CASSKPMTGVNYGYTF . TRBV21-1 . TRBJ1-2
TGTGCCAGCAGACCCGACACCTTCTATGGCTACACCTTC CASRPDTFYGYTF . TRBV6-5 . TRBJ1-2
TGTGCCAGCAGCCCCGGACAGGGAGGGACCATATATTTT CASSPGQGGTIYF TRBD1 TRBV6-1 few TRBJ1-3
TGTGCCAGCAGCCCCCCCTTCAGGGTCGGAAACACCATATATTTT CASSPPFRVGNTIYF . TRBV7-9 . TRBJ1-3
TGTGCCTGGAGTCAGGGGGCGCGTGGCTACACCTTC CAWSQGARGYTF TRBD1 TRBV30 . TRBJ1-2
TGTGCCAGCAGCTTAATGGGAAGTTATGACAATGAGCAGTTCTTC CASSLMGSYDNEQFF . TRBV7-9 . TRBJ2-1
TGTGCCAGCTCACCACCGTCAAATCATGAGGGAGGCTACACCTTC CASSPPSNHEGGYTF . TRBV18 medium-sized TRBJ1-2
TGTGCCAGCAGCTTAGACAGGGCCCTTCCTTCAGATACGCAGTATTTT CASSLDRALPSDTQYF . TRBV7-8 . TRBJ2-3
TGTGCCAGCAGCGTAGAAGGGACCCAGGGAGCCGAGCAGTACTTC CASSVEGTQGAEQYF . TRBV9 . TRBJ2-7
TGTGCCAGCAGTCGGCAGGAGGGGACTGAAGCTTTCTTT CASSRQEGTEAFF . TRBV5-5 . TRBJ1-1
TGTGCCAGCAGCATCAGACAGAACACCGGGGAGCTGTTTTTT CASSIRQNTGELFF . TRBV7-2 . TRBJ2-2
TGTGCCAGCAGTGAATCTCGTCGCTTTGAAGCTTTCTTT CASSESRRFEAFF . TRBV6-1 . TRBJ1-1
TGTGCCAGCAGCTTAGATAGGGGGATAGATACGCAGTATTTT CASSLDRGIDTQYF . TRBV11-2 . TRBJ2-3
TGTGCCAGCCTCCCCAGGGCAGGGGGCTACGAGCAGTACTTC CASLPRAGGYEQYF TRBD1 TRBV7-2 . TRBJ2-7
TGTGCCAGCAGCTTAGGGGCAGGGGGCGCGGCCGGGGAGCTGTTTTTT CASSLGAGGAAGELFF TRBD1 TRBV7-2 . TRBJ2-2
TGCGCCAGCAGCTTTGGGACGAGAACCATGAACACTGAAGCTTTCTTT CASSFGTRTMNTEAFF . TRBV5-1 . TRBJ1-1
TGCGCCAGCAGCTTGGTTGGAGGGGGCGAGGAAAAACTGTTTTTT CASSLVGGGEEKLFF TRBD1 TRBV5-1 . TRBJ1-4
TGCAGCGTTTTCCCCTCTTTGGGACAGGGGGGATCGTCCTACAATGAGCAGTTCTTC CSVFPSLGQGGSSYNEQFF TRBD1 TRBV29-1 few TRBJ2-1